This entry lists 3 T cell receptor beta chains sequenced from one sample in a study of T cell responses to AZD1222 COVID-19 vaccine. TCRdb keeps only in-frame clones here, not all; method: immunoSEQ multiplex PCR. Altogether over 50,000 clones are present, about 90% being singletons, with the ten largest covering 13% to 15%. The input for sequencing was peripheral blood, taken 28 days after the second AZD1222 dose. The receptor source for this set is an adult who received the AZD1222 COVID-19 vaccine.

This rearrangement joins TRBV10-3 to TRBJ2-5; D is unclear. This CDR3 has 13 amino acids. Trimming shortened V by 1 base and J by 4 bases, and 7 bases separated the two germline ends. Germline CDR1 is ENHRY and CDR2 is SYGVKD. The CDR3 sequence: CAISEYGRETQYF. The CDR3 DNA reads TGTGCCATCAGTGAGTACGGCAGAGAGACCCAGTACTTC.

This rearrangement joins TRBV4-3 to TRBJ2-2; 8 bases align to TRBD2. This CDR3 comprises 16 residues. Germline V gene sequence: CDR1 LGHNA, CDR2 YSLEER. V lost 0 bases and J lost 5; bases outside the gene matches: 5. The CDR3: CASSQDLPGGTGELFF. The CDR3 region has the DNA TGCGCCAGCAGCCAAGATCTCCCGGGAGGGACCGGGGAGCTGTTTTTT.

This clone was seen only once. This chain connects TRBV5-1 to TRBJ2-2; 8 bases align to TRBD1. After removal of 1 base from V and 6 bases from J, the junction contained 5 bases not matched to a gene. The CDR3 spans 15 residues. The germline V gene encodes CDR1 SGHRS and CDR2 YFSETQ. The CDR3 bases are TGCGCCAGCAGCTTGTTAGGACAGGGACCCGGGGAGCTGTTTTTT. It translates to CASSLLGQGPGELFF.